What follows describes a single T cell receptor (beta chain). Only in-frame clones appear in the TCRdb table, and some are missing; sequencing was by immunoSEQ multiplex PCR. The data hold fewer than 250,000 clones, with around 84% observed a single time. This entry belongs to a study of blood T cell repertoires in COVID-19. Looking at the study overall: Spain, Italy and the United States supplied samples that represented acute and convalescent COVID-19.

The CDR3 is made up of 13 amino acids. The V gene lost 10 bases and the J gene lost 7 bases, with 19 bases spanning the gap. In germline, CDR1 is MDHEN, CDR2 SYDVKM. V and J are TRBV28 and TRBJ1-1; a weak D match, TRBD1 (6 bases). The sequenced sample consisted of peripheral blood. This TCR was recovered from a human donor in a cohort sampled during active COVID-19. DNA of the CDR3: TGTGCCACTACGTTTCCCAGCAGGGGTGAAGCTTTCTTT. Amino acid sequence: CATTFPSRGEAFF.